This T cell receptor beta chain stems from a study of shared clonotypes between healthy human individuals. Trimming removed 0 bases from V and 4 bases from J, with 8 bases in between. CDR1 and CDR2 from the germline V gene are SGHRS and YFSETQ. This CDR3 contains 14 residues. A note on this clone: The same CDR3 arises from other DNA sequences in this sample as well.

Here immunoSEQ multiplex PCR was the method, and the copy in TCRdb shows in-frame clones only, minus some. In the table there are some 1,100,000 clones, more than 75% of which are singletons. Material for sequencing was memory CD4+ T cells from PBMCs. Subset given: CD45RA-negative fraction. The source is a young man in good health. Some clones in this sample may be carry-over from other donors' samples. This chain uses TRBV5-1 with TRBJ1-3, with D tentatively TRBD1 (6 bases). Here the CDR3 reads CASSLGTEGNTIYF. CDR3 DNA: TGCGCCAGCAGCTTGGGGACAGAAGGAAACACCATATATTTT.